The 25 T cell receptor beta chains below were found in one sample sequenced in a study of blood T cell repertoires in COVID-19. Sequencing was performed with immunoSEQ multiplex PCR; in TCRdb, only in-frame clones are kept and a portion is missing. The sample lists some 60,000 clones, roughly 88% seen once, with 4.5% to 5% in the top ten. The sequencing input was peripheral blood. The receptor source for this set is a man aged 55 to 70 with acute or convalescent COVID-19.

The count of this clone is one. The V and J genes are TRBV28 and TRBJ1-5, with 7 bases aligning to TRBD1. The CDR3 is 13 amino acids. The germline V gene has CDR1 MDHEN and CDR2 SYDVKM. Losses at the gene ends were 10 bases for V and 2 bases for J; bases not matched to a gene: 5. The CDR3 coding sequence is TGTGCCATCAACAGGGGTGGCAATCAGCCCCAGCATTTT. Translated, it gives CAINRGGNQPQHF.

Written as DNA, the CDR3 is TGTGCCAGTAGTAAGGAGAGCACAGATACGCAGTATTTT. This codes for CASSKESTDTQYF. This chain joins TRBV19 and TRBJ2-3; no definite D call. CDR1 and CDR2 from the germline V gene are LNHDA and SQIVND (reference sequence). Deletions cut 4 bases from V and 0 bases from J, with 5 bases between. The CDR3 is made up of 13 amino acids.

The CDR3: CASKKGPRAFF. CDR3 nucleotide sequence: TGTGCCAGCAAAAAGGGGCCCCGAGCTTTCTTT. The chain joins TRBV6-5 to TRBJ1-1; a weak D match, TRBD1 (5 bases). Trimming removed 7 bases at V and 10 bases at J, with 13 bases between. CDR3 size: 11 residues. CDR1 MNHEY and CDR2 SVGAGI come from the germline V gene.

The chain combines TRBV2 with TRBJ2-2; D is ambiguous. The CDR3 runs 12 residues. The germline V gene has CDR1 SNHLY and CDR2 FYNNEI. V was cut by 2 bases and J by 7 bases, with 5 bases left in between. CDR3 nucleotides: TGTGCCAGCAGTGAATCCGGCGGGGAGCTGTTTTTT. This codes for CASSESGGELFF.

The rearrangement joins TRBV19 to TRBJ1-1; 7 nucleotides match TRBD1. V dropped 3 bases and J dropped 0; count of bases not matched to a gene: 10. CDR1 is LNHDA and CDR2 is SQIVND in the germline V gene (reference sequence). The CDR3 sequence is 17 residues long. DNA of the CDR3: TGTGCCAGTAGTATTGGTCAGGGGGGTAGGATGAACACTGAAGCTTTCTTT. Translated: CASSIGQGGRMNTEAFF.

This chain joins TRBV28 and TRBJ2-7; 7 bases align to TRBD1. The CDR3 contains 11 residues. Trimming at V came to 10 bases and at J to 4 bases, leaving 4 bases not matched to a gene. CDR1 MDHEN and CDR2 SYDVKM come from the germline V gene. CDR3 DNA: TGTGCCATATCCAGGGGGTACGAGCAGTACTTC. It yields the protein CAISRGYEQYF. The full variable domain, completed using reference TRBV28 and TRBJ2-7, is DVKVTQSSRYLVKRTGEKVFLECVQDMDHENMFWYRQDPGLGLRLIYFSYDVKMKEKGDIPEGYSVSREKKERFSLILESASTNQTSMYLCAISRGYEQYFGPGTRLTVT.

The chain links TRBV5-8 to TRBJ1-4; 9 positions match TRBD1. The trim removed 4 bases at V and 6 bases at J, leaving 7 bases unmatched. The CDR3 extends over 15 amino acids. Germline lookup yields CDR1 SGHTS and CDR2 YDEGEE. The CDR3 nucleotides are TGTGCCAGCAGCCCCGGGACAGGGCTAGATGAAAAACTGTTTTTT. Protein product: CASSPGTGLDEKLFF.

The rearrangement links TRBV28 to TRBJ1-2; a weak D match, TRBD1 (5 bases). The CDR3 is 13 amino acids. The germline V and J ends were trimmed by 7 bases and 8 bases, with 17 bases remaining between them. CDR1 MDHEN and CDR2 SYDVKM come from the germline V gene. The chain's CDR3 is CASTPLGGDGYTF. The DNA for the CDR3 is TGTGCCAGCACCCCGCTGGGCGGGGACGGCTACACCTTC.

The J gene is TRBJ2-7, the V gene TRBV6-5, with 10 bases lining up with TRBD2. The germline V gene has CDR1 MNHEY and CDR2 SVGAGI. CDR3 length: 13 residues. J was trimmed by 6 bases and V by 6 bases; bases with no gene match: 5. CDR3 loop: CASRGLAVSEQYF. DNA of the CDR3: TGTGCCAGCAGAGGACTAGCGGTGAGCGAGCAGTACTTC.

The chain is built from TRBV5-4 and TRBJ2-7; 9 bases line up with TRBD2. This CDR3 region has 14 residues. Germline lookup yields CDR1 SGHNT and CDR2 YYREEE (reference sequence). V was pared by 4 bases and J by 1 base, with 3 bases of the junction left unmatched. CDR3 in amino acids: CASSGSGRSYEQYF. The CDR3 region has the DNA TGTGCCAGCAGCGGTAGCGGGAGATCCTACGAGCAGTACTTC.

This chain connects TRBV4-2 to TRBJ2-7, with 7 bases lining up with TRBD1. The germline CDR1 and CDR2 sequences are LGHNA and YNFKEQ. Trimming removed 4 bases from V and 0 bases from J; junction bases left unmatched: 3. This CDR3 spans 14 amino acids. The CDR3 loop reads CASSRWDSSYEQYF. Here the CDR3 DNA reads TGTGCCAGCAGCCGATGGGACAGCTCCTACGAGCAGTACTTC.

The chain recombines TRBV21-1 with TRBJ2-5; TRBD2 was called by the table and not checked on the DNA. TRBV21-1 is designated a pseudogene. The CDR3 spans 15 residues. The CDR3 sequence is CASSIGRERIKTQYF. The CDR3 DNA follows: TGTGCCAGCAGCATTGGGCGGGAGAGGATTAAGACCCAGTACTTC.

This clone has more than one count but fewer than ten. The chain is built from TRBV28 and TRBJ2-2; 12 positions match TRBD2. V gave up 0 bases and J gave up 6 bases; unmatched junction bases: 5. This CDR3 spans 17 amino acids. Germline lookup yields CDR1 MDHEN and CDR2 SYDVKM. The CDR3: CASSLWRLAGGPGELFF. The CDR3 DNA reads TGTGCCAGCAGTTTATGGAGGCTAGCGGGAGGGCCCGGGGAGCTGTTTTTT.

For the CDR3, the DNA is TGTGCCAGCAGTTGGACGGGGTATAGCTCCTACGAGCAGTACTTC. Its translation: CASSWTGYSSYEQYF. The rearrangement uses TRBV27 and TRBJ2-7; a possible D gene is TRBD2 (5 bases). The CDR3 is 15 residues long. Looked up from germline, CDR1 is MNHEY and CDR2 is SMNVEV (reference sequence). Trimming stripped 4 bases from V and 0 bases from J, with 13 bases between.

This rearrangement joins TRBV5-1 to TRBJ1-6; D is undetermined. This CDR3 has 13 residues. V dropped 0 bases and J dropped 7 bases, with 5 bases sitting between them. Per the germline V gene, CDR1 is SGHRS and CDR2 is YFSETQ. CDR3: CASSLAGNSPLHF. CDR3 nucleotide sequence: TGCGCCAGCAGCTTGGCAGGAAATTCACCCCTCCACTTT.

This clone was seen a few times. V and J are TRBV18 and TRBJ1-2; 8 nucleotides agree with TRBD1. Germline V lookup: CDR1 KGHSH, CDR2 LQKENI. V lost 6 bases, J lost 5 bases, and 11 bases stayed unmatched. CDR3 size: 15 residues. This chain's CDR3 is CASSLGGQAAYGYTF. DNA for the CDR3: TGTGCCAGCTCCCTGGGGGGACAGGCCGCTTATGGCTACACCTTC.

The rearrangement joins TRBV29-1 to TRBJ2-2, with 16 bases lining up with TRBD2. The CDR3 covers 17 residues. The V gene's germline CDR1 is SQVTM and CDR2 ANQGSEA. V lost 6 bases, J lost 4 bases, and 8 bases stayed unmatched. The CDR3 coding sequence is TGCAGCGTAGCCGGGACTAGCGGGAGGGCCACCACCGGGGAGCTGTTTTTT. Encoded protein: CSVAGTSGRATTGELFF.

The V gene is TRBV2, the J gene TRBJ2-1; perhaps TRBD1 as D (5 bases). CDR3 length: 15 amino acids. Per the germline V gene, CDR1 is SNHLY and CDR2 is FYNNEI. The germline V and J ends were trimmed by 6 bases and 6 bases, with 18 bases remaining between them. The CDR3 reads CASSPAGSLVNEQFF. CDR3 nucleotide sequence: TGTGCCAGCAGCCCCGCAGGGTCCCTCGTCAATGAGCAGTTCTTC.

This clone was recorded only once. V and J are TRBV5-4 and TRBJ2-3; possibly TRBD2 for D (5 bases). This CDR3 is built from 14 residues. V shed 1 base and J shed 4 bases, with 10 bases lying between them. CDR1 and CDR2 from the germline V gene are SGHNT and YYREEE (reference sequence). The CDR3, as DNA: TGTGCCAGCAGCTTGCGGCCCGGGGCAGATACGCAGTATTTT. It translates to CASSLRPGADTQYF.

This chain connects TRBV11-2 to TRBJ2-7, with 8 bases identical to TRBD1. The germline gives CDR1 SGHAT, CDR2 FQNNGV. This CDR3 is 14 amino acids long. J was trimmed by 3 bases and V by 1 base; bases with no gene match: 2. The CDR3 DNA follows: TGTGCCAGCAGCTTAGTCGGGACAGGCTACGAGCAGTACTTC. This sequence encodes CASSLVGTGYEQYF. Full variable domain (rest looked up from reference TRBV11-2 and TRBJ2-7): EAGVAQSPRYKIIEKRQSVAFWCNPISGHATLYWYQQILGQGPKLLIQFQNNGVVDDSQLPKDRFSAERLKGVDSTLKIQPAKLEDSAVYLCASSLVGTGYEQYFGPGTRLTVT.

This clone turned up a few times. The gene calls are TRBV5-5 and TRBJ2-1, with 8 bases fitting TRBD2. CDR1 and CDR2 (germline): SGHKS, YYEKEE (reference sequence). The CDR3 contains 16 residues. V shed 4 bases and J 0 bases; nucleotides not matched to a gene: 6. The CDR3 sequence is CASSPTGTSSYNEQFF. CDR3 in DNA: TGTGCCAGCAGCCCGACCGGGACTAGCTCCTACAATGAGCAGTTCTTC.

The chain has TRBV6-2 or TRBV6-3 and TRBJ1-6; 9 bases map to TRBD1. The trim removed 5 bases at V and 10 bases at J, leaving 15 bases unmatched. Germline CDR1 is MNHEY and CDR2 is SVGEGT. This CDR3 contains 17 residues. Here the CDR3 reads CASSGRPGTGPSSPLHF. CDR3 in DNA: TGTGCCAGCAGTGGCCGCCCCGGGACAGGGCCGTCATCACCCCTCCACTTT.

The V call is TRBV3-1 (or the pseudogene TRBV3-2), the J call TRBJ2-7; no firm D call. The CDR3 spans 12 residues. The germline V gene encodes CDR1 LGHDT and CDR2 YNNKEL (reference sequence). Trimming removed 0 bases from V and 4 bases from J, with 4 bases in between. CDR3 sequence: CASSQEAYEQYF. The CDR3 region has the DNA TGTGCCAGCAGCCAAGAAGCGTACGAGCAGTACTTC.

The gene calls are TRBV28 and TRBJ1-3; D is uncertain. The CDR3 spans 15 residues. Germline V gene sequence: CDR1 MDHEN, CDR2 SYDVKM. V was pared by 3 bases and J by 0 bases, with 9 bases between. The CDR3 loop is CASSLRVSSGNTIYF. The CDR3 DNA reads TGTGCCAGCAGTTTGCGGGTCAGCTCTGGAAACACCATATATTTT.

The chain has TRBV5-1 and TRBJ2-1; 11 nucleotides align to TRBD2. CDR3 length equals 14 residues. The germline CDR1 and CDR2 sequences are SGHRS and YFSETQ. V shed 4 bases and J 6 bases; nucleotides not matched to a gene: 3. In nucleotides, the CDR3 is TGCGCCAGCAGCAAGACTAGCGGGGCCAATGAGCAGTTCTTC. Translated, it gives CASSKTSGANEQFF.